This T cell receptor beta chain emerged from a study of blood T cell repertoires in COVID-19. About the study: Samples taken during acute and convalescent COVID-19 were collected in the United States, Italy and Spain.

The table came from immunoSEQ multiplex PCR; TCRdb's copy has only in-frame clones and leaves some out. The sample carries over 90,000 clones, around four fifths recorded once. V shed 5 bases and J shed 0 bases, with 14 bases lying between them. The CDR3 has 16 residues. CDR1 LNHDA and CDR2 SQIVND come from the germline V gene (reference sequence). This clonotype originated in a human donor in a cohort sampled during active COVID-19. V gene TRBV19 combines with J gene TRBJ2-1; the D gene is possibly TRBD1 (5 bases). Sample: peripheral blood. The DNA for the CDR3 is TGTGCCAGTAGTGTACTACGGACAACCTCCTACAATGAGCAGTTCTTC. Translating it yields CASSVLRTTSYNEQFF.